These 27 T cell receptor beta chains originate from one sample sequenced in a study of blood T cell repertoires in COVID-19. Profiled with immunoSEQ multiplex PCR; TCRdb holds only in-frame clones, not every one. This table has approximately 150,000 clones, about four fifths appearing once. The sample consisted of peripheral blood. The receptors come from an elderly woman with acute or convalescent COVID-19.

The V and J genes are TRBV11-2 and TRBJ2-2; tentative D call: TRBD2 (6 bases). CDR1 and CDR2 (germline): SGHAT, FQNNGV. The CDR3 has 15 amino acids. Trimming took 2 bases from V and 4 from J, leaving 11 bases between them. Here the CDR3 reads CASSLFGGITGELFF. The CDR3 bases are TGTGCCAGCAGCTTATTCGGGGGAATCACCGGGGAGCTGTTTTTT.

CDR3 sequence: CASSTRTINEQFF. CDR3 nucleotide sequence: TGTGCCAGCAGTACTCGGACTATAAATGAGCAGTTCTTC. This chain connects TRBV3-1 (or the pseudogene TRBV3-2) to TRBJ2-1; TRBD2 is a possible D gene (6 bases). Germline CDR1 and CDR2: LGHDT and YNNKEL (reference sequence). Trimming took off 6 bases at V and 7 bases at J, with 13 bases between the two ends. The CDR3 has 13 residues.

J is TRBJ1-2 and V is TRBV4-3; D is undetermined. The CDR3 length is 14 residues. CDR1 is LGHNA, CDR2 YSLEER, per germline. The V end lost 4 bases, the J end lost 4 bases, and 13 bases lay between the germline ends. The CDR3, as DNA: TGCGCCAGCAGCCCATCATACACGGGCTATGGCTACACCTTC. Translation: CASSPSYTGYGYTF.

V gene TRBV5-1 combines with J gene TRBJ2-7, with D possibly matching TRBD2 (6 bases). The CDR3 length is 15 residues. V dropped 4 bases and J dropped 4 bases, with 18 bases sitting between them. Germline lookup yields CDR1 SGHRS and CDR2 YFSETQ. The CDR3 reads CASSPRLGTRYEQYF. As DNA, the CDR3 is TGCGCCAGCAGCCCGCGACTAGGTACCCGATACGAGCAGTACTTC.

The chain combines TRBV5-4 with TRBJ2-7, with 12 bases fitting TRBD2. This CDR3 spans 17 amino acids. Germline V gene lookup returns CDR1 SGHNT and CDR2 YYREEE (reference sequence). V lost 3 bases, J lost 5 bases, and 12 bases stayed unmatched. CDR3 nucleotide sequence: TGTGCCAGCAGCTCCTCTAGCGGGGGGGCGGGTTTCAACGAGCAGTACTTC. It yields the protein CASSSSSGGAGFNEQYF.

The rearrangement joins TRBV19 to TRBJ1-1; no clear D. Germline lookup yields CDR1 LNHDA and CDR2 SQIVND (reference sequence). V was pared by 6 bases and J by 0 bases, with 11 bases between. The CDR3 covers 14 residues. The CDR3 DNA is TGTGCCAGTAGGGAACAGCAGGTGAACACTGAAGCTTTCTTT. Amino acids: CASREQQVNTEAFF.

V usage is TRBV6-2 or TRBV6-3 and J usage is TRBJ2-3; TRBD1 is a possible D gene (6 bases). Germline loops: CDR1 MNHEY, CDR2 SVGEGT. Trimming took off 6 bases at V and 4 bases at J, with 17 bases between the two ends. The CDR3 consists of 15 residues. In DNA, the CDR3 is TGTGCCAGCAGCTCTACAGGGATCGGGGCAGATACGCAGTATTTT. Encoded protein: CASSSTGIGADTQYF.

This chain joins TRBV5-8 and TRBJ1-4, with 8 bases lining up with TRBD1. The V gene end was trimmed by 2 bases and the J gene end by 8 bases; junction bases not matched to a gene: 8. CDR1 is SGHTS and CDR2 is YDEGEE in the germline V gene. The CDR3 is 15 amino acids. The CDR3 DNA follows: TGTGCCAGCAGCTTTACGGGACAGGCTGGGGAAAAACTGTTTTTT. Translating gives CASSFTGQAGEKLFF. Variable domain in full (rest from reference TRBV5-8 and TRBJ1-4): EAGVTQSPTHLIKTRGQQATLRCSPISGHTSVYWYQQALGLGLQFLLWYDEGEERNRGNFPPRFSGRQFPNYSSELNVNALELEDSALYLCASSFTGQAGEKLFFGSGTQLSVL.

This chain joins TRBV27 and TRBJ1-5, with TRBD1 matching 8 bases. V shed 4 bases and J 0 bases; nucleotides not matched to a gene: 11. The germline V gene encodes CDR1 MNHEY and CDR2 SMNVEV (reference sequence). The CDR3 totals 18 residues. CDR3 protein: CASSSGQGRGYSNQPQHF. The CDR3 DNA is TGTGCCAGCAGTTCCGGACAGGGACGTGGGTATAGCAATCAGCCCCAGCATTTT.

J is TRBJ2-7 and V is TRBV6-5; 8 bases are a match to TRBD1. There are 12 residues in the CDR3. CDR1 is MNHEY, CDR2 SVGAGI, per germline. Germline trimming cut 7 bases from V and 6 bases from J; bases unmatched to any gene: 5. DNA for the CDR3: TGTGCCAGCACCAGGACAGGGAGCGAGCAGTACTTC. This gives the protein CASTRTGSEQYF.

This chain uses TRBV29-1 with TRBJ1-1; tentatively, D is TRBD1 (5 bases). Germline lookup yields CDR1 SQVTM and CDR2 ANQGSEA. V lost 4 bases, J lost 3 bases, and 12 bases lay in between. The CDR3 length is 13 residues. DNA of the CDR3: TGCAGCGTTGGATACCCGGGGGACACTGAAGCTTTCTTT. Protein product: CSVGYPGDTEAFF.

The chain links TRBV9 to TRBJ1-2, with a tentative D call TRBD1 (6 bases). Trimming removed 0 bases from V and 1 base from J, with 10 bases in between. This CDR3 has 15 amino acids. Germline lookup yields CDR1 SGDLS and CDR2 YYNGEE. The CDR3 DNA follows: TGTGCCAGCAGCGTAGTCGAACAGGGTAACTATGGCTACACCTTC. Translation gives CASSVVEQGNYGYTF. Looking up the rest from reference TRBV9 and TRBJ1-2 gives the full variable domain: DSGVTQTPKHLITATGQRVTLRCSPRSGDLSVYWYQQSLDQGLQFLIQYYNGEERAKGNILERFSAQQFPDLHSELNLSSLELGDSALYFCASSVVEQGNYGYTFGSGTRLTVV.

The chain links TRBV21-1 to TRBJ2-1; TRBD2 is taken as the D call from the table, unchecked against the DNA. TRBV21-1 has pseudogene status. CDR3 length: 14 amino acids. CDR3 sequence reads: CSTDGGLTYNEQFF. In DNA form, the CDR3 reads TGTTCCACGGACGGGGGGCTCACCTACAATGAGCAGTTCTTC.

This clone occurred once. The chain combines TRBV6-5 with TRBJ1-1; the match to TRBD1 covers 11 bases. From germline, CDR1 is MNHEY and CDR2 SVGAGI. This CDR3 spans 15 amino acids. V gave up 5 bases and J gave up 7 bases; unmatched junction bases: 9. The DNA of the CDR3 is TGTGCCAGCAGTACTGGGACAGGGGGTAAGTTTGAAGCTTTCTTT. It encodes CASSTGTGGKFEAFF.

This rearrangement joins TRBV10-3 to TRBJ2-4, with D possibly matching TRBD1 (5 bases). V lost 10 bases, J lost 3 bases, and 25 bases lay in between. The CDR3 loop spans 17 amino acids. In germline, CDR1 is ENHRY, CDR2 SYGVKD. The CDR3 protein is CATQIGVNPRDKNIQYF. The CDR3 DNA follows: TGTGCCACGCAGATAGGGGTAAACCCCCGTGACAAAAACATTCAGTACTTC.

The CDR3 DNA reads TGTGCCAGCAGCTTCGCTTCGGGAACTACGCAGTATTTT. As protein: CASSFASGTTQYF. The chain couples TRBV11-2 to TRBJ2-3; TRBD2 might be the D (5 bases). Between the trimmed V and J ends, which lost 3 bases and 8 bases, there was a span of 12 bases. This CDR3 is 13 amino acids long. Looked up from germline, CDR1 is SGHAT and CDR2 is FQNNGV.

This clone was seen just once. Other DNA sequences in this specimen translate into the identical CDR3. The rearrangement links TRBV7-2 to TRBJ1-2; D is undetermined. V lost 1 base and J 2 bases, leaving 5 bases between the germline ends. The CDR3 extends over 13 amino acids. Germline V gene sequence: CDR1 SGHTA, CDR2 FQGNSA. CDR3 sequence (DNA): TGTGCCAGCAGCTTAGGCAGGAACTATGGCTACACCTTC. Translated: CASSLGRNYGYTF.

The CDR3 loop is CASSLTRRTEAFF. CDR3 bases: TGCGCCAGCAGCTTGACCAGGAGGACTGAAGCTTTCTTT. The chain is built from TRBV5-1 and TRBJ1-1; no clear D. The CDR3 loop spans 13 amino acids. Germline values: CDR1 SGHRS, CDR2 YFSETQ. V lost 1 base, J lost 5 bases, and 9 bases lay in between.

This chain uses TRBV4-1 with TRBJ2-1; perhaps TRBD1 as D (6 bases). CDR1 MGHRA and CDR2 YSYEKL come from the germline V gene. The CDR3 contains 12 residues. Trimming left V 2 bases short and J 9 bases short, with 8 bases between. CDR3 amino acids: CASSQTGFEQFF. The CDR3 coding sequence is TGCGCCAGCAGCCAAACAGGGTTTGAGCAGTTCTTC.

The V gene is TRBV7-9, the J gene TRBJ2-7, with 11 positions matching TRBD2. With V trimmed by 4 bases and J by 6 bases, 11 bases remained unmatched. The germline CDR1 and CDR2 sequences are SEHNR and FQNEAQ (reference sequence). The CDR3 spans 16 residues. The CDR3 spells CASSSPNSGGDFEQYF. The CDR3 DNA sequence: TGTGCCAGCAGCTCACCTAATAGCGGGGGGGATTTCGAGCAGTACTTC.

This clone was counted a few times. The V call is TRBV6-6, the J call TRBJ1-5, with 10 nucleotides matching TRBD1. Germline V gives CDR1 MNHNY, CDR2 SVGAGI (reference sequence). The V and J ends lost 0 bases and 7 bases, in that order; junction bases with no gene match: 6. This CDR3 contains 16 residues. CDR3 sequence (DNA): TGTGCCAGCAGTTACTCGGGACAGGGGATAGGACAGCCCCAGCATTTT. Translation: CASSYSGQGIGQPQHF.

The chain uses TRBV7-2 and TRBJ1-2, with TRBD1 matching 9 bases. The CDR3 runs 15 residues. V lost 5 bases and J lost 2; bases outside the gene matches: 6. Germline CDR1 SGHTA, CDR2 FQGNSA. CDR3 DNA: TGTGCCAGCAGCGAGGCCGGGACAGGGAACTATGGCTACACCTTC. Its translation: CASSEAGTGNYGYTF. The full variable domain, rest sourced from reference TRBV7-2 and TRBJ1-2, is GAGVSQSPSNKVTEKGKDVELRCDPISGHTALYWYRQSLGQGLEFLIYFQGNSAPDKSGLPSDRFSAERTGGSVSTLTIQRTQQEDSAVYLCASSEAGTGNYGYTFGSGTRLTVV.

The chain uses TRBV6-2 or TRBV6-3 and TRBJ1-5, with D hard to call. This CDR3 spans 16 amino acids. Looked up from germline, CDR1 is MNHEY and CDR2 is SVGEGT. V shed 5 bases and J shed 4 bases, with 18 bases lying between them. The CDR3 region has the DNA TGTGCCAGCAGTAAGAGGCGGGTCGATAGGAATCAGCCCCAGCATTTT. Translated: CASSKRRVDRNQPQHF.

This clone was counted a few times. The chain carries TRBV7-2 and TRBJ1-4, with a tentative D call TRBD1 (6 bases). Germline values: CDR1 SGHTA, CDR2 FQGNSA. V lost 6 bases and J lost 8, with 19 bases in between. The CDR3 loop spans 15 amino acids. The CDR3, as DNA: TGTGCCAGCAGGTATCAGGGGCAGTTGATCGAAAAACTGTTTTTT. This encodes CASRYQGQLIEKLFF.

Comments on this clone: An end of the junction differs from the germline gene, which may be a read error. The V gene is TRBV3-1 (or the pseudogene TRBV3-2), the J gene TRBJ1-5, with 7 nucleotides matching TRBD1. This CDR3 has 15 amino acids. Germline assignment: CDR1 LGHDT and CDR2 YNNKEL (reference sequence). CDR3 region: CATSEGGRSNQPQHF. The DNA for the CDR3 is TGTGCCACCAGCGAAGGGGGCCGAAGCAATCAGCCCCAGCATTTT.

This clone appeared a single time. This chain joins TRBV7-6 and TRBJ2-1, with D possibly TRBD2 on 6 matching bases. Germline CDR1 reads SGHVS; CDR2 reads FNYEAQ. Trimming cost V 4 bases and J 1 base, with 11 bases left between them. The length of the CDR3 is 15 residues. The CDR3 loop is CASSSDGGSYNEQFF. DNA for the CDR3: TGTGCCAGCAGCTCCGACGGGGGATCCTACAATGAGCAGTTCTTC.

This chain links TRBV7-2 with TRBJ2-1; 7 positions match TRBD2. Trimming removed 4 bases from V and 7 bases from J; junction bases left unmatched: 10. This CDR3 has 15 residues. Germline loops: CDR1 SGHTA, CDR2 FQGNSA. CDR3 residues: CASSSLGLAENEQFF. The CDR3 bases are TGTGCCAGCAGCTCCCTTGGGCTAGCGGAGAATGAGCAGTTCTTC.